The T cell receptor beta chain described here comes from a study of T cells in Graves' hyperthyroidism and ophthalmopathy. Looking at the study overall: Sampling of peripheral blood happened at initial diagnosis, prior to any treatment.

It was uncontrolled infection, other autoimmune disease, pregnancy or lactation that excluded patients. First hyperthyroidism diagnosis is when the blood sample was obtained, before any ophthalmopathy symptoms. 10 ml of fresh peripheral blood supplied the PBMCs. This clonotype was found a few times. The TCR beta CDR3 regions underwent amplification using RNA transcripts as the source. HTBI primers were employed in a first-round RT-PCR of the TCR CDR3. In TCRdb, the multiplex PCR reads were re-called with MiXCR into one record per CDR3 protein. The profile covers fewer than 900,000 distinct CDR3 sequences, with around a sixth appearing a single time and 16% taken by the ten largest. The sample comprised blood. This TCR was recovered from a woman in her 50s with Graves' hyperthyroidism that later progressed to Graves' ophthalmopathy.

The CDR3 DNA reads TGCGCCAGCAGCTCGGACACCCCGGGCGGTTCCTACGAGCAGTACTTC. Translation: CASSSDTPGGSYEQYF. The J gene is TRBJ2-7, the V gene TRBV5-1, with D maybe TRBD1 (5 bases). This CDR3 has 16 amino acids. V was cut by 3 bases and J by 1 base, with 17 bases left in between. Germline CDR1 is SGHRS and CDR2 is YFSETQ.